These 3 T cell receptor beta chains share one sample of origin, sequenced in a study of shared clonotypes between healthy human individuals. Naive CD8 cells, CD45RO-negative and positively selected for CCR7, excluded terminally differentiated effector memory CD45RA+ cells. Clones were read by immunoSEQ multiplex PCR, and TCRdb kept only the in-frame ones, dropping some. The table shows about 1.9 million clones, with about 94% occurring only once. Material for sequencing was naive CD8+ T cells from PBMCs. All receptors derive from a man aged 18 to 29 in good health. Some clones in this sample may be carry-over from other donors' samples.

The V gene is TRBV28, the J gene TRBJ2-7; TRBD1 agrees at 9 bases. The CDR3 is 19 residues long. Germline CDR1 reads MDHEN; CDR2 reads SYDVKM. The V gene end was trimmed by 5 bases and the J gene end by 0 bases; junction bases not matched to a gene: 17. DNA of the CDR3: TGTGCCAGCAGTCTCAACTATGATTTGGACAGGGGTAGCTCCTACGAGCAGTACTTC. It is translated as CASSLNYDLDRGSSYEQYF. Full variable domain (remainder filled in from reference TRBV28 and TRBJ2-7): DVKVTQSSRYLVKRTGEKVFLECVQDMDHENMFWYRQDPGLGLRLIYFSYDVKMKEKGDIPEGYSVSREKKERFSLILESASTNQTSMYLCASSLNYDLDRGSSYEQYFGPGTRLTVT.

The rearrangement uses TRBV4-3 and TRBJ2-5; 8 bases are shared with TRBD1. J lost 5 bases, V lost 0 bases, and 11 bases had no gene match. Germline values: CDR1 LGHNA, CDR2 YSLEER. This CDR3 has 17 amino acids. Written as DNA, the CDR3 is TGCGCCAGCAGCCAAGATCGGGACGAGACAGGGGAGGAGACCCAGTACTTC. Translation gives CASSQDRDETGEETQYF.

This chain uses TRBV28 with TRBJ1-4; weak D call: TRBD1 (6 bases). The CDR3 loop spans 17 amino acids. Germline CDR1 MDHEN, CDR2 SYDVKM. Trimming shortened V by 0 bases and J by 2 bases, and 13 bases separated the two germline ends. The DNA of the CDR3 is TGTGCCAGCAGTTTATGGGGGGGCCGGGAGACTAATGAAAAACTGTTTTTT. Its translation: CASSLWGGRETNEKLFF.